This TCR beta chain was observed in a study of T cell responses to AZD1222 COVID-19 vaccine. Here immunoSEQ multiplex PCR was the method, and the copy in TCRdb shows in-frame clones only, minus some. The sample has over 150,000 clones, 85% to 90% seen once. With regard to this clone: Its antigen is as yet unknown.

Study conclusions and caveats: Clonal diversity was possibly underestimated, and the donors were mostly white British, with more females.

Germline lookup yields CDR1 DFQATT and CDR2 SNEGSKA (reference sequence). The CDR3 has 11 residues. J was trimmed by 8 bases and V by 3 bases; bases with no gene match: 3. This sample comprised peripheral blood, obtained 28 days after the second AZD1222 dose. This TCR came from an adult who received the AZD1222 COVID-19 vaccine. The chain uses TRBV20-1 and TRBJ1-2, with TRBD1 identical over 7 bases. The chain's CDR3 is CSARTGPGYTF. Here the CDR3 DNA reads TGCAGTGCTAGGACAGGGCCAGGCTACACCTTC.